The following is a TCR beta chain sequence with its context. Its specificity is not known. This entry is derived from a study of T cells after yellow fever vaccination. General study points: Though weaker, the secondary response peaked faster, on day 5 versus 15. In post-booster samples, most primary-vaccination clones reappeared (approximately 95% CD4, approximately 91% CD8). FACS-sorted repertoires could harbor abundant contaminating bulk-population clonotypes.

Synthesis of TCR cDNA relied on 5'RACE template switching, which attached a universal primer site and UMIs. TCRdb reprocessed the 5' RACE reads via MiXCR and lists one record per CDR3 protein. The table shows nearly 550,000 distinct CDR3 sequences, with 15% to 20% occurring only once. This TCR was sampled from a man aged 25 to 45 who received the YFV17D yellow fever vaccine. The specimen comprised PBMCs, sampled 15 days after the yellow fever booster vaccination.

The CDR3 nucleotides read TGCAGTGCTATAGGGCCAGATACGCAGTATTTT. As protein: CSAIGPDTQYF. The V gene is TRBV20-1, the J gene TRBJ2-3; D gene ambiguous. This CDR3 has 11 residues. Trimming removed 4 bases at V and 4 bases at J, with 6 bases between. Per germline, CDR1 DFQATT and CDR2 SNEGSKA (reference sequence).